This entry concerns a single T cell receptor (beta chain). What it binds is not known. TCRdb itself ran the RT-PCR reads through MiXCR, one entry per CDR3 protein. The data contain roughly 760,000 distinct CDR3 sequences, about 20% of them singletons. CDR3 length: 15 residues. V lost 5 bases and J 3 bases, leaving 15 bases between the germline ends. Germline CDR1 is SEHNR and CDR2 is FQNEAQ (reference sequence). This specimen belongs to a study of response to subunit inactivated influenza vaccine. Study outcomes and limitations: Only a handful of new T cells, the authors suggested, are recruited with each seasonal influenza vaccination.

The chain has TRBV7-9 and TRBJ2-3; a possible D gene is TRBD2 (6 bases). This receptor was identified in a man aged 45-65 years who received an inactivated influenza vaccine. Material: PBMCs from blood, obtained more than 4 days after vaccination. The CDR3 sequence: CASSPRLVETDTQYF. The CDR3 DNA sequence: TGTGCCAGCAGCCCAAGACTAGTTGAGACAGATACGCAGTATTTT.